This TCR beta chain came from a study of cytomegalovirus exposure and HLA in healthy donors. General observations from the study: Sequencing had likely introduced a cluster of highly shared sequence variants as an artifact.

Per germline, CDR1 SGHRS and CDR2 YFSETQ. The CDR3 covers 15 residues. The junction had 11 bases not matched to a gene; V was cut back by 4 bases and J by 9 bases. The PCR made use of 60 Vbeta and 13 Jbeta primers. Some clones are missing from TCRdb's copy, which holds only in-frame ones; the method was immunoSEQ multiplex PCR. Of fewer than 100,000 clones in the sample, just under 80% were seen once. The table lists this clone with a count of one. As yet, its antigen is unknown. Sequenced sample: PBMCs. The TCR comes from a male donor in good health and CMV-seropositive. The chain employs TRBV5-1 and TRBJ2-1; 9 bases agree with TRBD1. The CDR3 sequence is CASSDTGTGRGEQFF. In nucleotides, the CDR3 is TGCGCCAGCAGCGACACCGGGACAGGGCGGGGTGAGCAGTTCTTC. The whole variable domain, remainder taken from reference TRBV5-1 and TRBJ2-1, is KAGVTQTPRYLIKTRGQQVTLSCSPISGHRSVSWYQQTPGQGLQFLFEYFSETQRNKGNFPGRFSGRQFSNSRSEMNVSTLELGDSALYLCASSDTGTGRGEQFFGPGTRLTVL.